These T cell receptor beta chains were read from a single sample in a study of blood T cells in healthy people across ages. TCRdb re-derived calls from the 5' RACE reads in MiXCR, one entry per CDR3 protein. The repertoire consists of roughly 500,000 distinct CDR3 sequences, with approximately 25% occurring once and the leading ten covering approximately 18%. The specimen sequenced was blood. These receptors were obtained from a woman between 70 and 85 years old in good health. CDR3s include the opening cysteine and the closing phenylalanine or tryptophan. D genes are given only for firm matches. Where a row states a size, it is once, few, many or the class of an expanded clone; other rows omit it.

size	V	D	J	DNA	CDR3
.	TRBV10-3	.	TRBJ1-4	TGTGCCATCTCCTCCAAAACTAATGAAAAACTGTTTTTT	CAISSKTNEKLFF
.	TRBV7-6	.	TRBJ2-7	TGTGCCAGCAGCTTAGGCGTTGGGGGCCGCTTCGACGAGCAGTACTTC	CASSLGVGGRFDEQYF
.	TRBV5-1	.	TRBJ2-6	TGCGCCAGCAGCTTGGTCGTTCCTGGGGCCAACGTCCTGACTTTC	CASSLVVPGANVLTF
.	TRBV9	TRBD1	TRBJ1-6	TGTGCCAGCAGCTACCGACAGGGAGGCTCACCCCTCCACTTT	CASSYRQGGSPLHF
.	TRBV20-1	.	TRBJ2-5	TGCAGTGCACGGGACTCGGGGGAGACCCAGTACTTC	CSARDSGETQYF
.	TRBV20-1	.	TRBJ2-7	TGCAGTGCCACAAACGGGGCATACGAGCAGTACTTC	CSATNGAYEQYF
.	TRBV28	.	TRBJ2-4	TGTGCCAGCAGTTTGAAGTTAGGAAACATTCAGTACTTC	CASSLKLGNIQYF
.	TRBV29-1	TRBD1	TRBJ2-6	TGCAGCGTTCATGGACAGGGGGCATCTGGGGCCAACGTCCTGACTTTC	CSVHGQGASGANVLTF
.	TRBV6-2/TRBV6-3	.	TRBJ1-4	TGTGCCAGCAGTCTTGGACAGCGGAGTTACGAAAAACTGTTTTTT	CASSLGQRSYEKLFF
.	TRBV6-1	.	TRBJ2-7	TGTGCCAGCAGCTTCGACAGGACTCCAACCTCCTACGAGCAGTACTTC	CASSFDRTPTSYEQYF
few	TRBV7-9	.	TRBJ1-1	TGTGCCAGCAGCCAGCAAGTCGAGAACACTGAAGCTTTCTTT	CASSQQVENTEAFF
.	TRBV9	.	TRBJ2-7	TGTGCCAGCAGCGTAGAGGCGTACAGCGAGCAGTACTTC	CASSVEAYSEQYF
.	TRBV4-2	.	TRBJ2-4	TGTGCCAGCAGCCAAGATACGGGCGGGGTTGGGATAGCCAAAAACATTCAGTACTTC	CASSQDTGGVGIAKNIQYF
.	TRBV7-2	.	TRBJ2-1	TGTGCCAGCAGCTTACAATCGACACGGGCTGGCAATGAGCAGTTCTTC	CASSLQSTRAGNEQFF
.	TRBV20-1	.	TRBJ2-2	TGCAGTGCTAGGCCTCGGGGAAAGGGACCCGGGGAGCTGTTTTTT	CSARPRGKGPGELFF
few	TRBV20-1	.	TRBJ1-1	TGCAGTGCTAGTCCGAACACTGAAGCTTTCTTT	CSASPNTEAFF
.	TRBV27	.	TRBJ1-1	TGTGCCAGCAGTGGGGCTCGGGGGGGGCCGATGAACACTGAAGCTTTCTTT	CASSGARGGPMNTEAFF
.	TRBV2	TRBD2	TRBJ2-7	TGTGCCAGCAGTAACGAGCTAGCGGGGTACGAGCAGTACTTC	CASSNELAGYEQYF
few	TRBV4-3	.	TRBJ2-3	TGCGCCAGCAGCCAAGAAAAGGTGGGGGGCCTTAGCACAGATGCGCAGTATTTT	CASSQEKVGGLSTDAQYF